This T cell receptor (beta chain) was retrieved from a study of blood T cell repertoires in COVID-19. The CDR3 spans 14 residues. Germline-derived CDR1 and CDR2 are KGHSH and LQKENI. Trimming removed 3 bases from V and 5 bases from J, with 13 bases in between. This table comes from immunoSEQ multiplex PCR, and its TCRdb copy is limited to in-frame clones, with some not included. The sample records 300,000 to 350,000 clones, 90% being singletons. The receptor was isolated from a young woman with acute COVID-19. The chain employs TRBV18 and TRBJ1-1; D may be TRBD1 (5 bases). Sequencing input: PBMCs or T cells enriched from blood (not recorded which). CDR3 sequence: CASSPQDTRTEAFF. The CDR3 DNA sequence: TGTGCCAGCTCACCTCAGGACACGCGGACTGAAGCTTTCTTT. Looking up the rest from reference TRBV18 and TRBJ1-1 gives the full variable domain: NAGVMQNPRHLVRRRGQEARLRCSPMKGHSHVYWYRQLPEEGLKFMVYLQKENIIDESGMPKERFSAEFPKEGPSILRIQQVVRGDSAAYFCASSPQDTRTEAFFGQGTRLTVV.